This T cell receptor beta chain was captured by sequencing in a study of a mutant IDH1 vaccine in newly diagnosed glioma (dated by TCRdb to the early 2020s). About the full investigation: Of the approximately 29 treated patients, around 62% were male and about 40% were female, and a mean age of roughly 40 years was recorded. Prior to enrollment, patients had been given standard therapy consisting of radiotherapy alone, temozolomide alone, or radiochemotherapy with temozolomide, with the combination given to most patients. Peripheral blood was collected at six visits: V03 (baseline), V05, V07, V10, V12 and V13. Longitudinal TCRB deep sequencing was performed for 20 to 30 treated patients wherever samples were available for exploratory analyses. The paper as a whole reports these results and caveats: Availability determined which PBMC samples were chosen for TCRB deep sequencing. The authors stated that sample limitations prevented analyses of patient blood samples from being reproduced. Changes in the top peripheral T cell clonotypes picked up by TCRB sequencing did not appear to be linked to pseudoprogression. Immune responses induced by the vaccine were seen in over 90% of patients across multiple MHC alleles.

Note on this clone: Its cognate antigen has yet to be identified. Base qualities are missing; no much larger clone stands one base away.

Reading the label with the study, this specimen's time point is: baseline, week 1 (first vaccination visit). This specimen's treatment or condition label, interpreted: pre-vaccination baseline after standard-of-care therapy. The donors had newly diagnosed IDH1-mutant astrocytomas of WHO grade 3 or 4 that showed loss of nuclear ATRX. The samples were drawn from NOA16, a multicentre, single-arm, open-label phase I trial in Germany that tested a mutant IDH1 peptide vaccine in humans for the first time. Blood drawn at visit V03 was used as the baseline sample for immunogenicity testing. Genomic DNA for TCRB sequencing was extracted from EDTA blood using the DNeasy Blood and Tissue Kit. The receptor library was made with the immunoSEQ multiplex PCR assay. Rearranged TCR beta chain sequences were amplified using the hsTCRB Kit according to the manufacturer's protocol. TCRB libraries were sequenced on an Illumina MiSeq. Regarding the original processing steps: The proprietary platform of the kit vendor was used for demultiplexing, trimming and gene mapping. As stored in TCRdb, this immuneACCESS dataset retains in-frame rearrangements with V and J assigned. A fraction of the clones does not appear; measured against another copy, unresolved V genes explain less than half of the discrepancy, and the remainder lacks a known reason. That table furnishes V, J and clone size, whereas the DNA furnished D and trimming. This sample lists some 15,000 clones; about 95% were detected once. The ten most abundant clones make up more than 3.5% of the sample.

The sequence derives from a woman aged 18 to 35 with glioma. Some clones in this sample may be carry-over from other donors' samples. Sequencing was performed on peripheral blood mononuclear cells (PBMCs), taken from a glioma patient treated with radiotherapy, temozolomide or both.

The CDR3 sequence is CASSRGTGGKNSNQPQHF. At the DNA level, the sequence is TGCGCCAGCAGTCGGGGGACAGGGGGCAAGAATAGCAATCAGCCCCAGCATTTT. The receptor chain draws on TRBV23-1 and TRBJ1-5, and TRBD1 aligns with 12 junction nucleotides. TRBV23-1 is an ORF, with its function uncertain. V is trimmed back by 4 bases and J by 0 bases, and the junction contains 7 bases that no gene match accounts for. Including the terminal cysteine and phenylalanine, the CDR3 comprises 18 residues. The DNA shown is the 54-base CDR3, in frame from base 1.